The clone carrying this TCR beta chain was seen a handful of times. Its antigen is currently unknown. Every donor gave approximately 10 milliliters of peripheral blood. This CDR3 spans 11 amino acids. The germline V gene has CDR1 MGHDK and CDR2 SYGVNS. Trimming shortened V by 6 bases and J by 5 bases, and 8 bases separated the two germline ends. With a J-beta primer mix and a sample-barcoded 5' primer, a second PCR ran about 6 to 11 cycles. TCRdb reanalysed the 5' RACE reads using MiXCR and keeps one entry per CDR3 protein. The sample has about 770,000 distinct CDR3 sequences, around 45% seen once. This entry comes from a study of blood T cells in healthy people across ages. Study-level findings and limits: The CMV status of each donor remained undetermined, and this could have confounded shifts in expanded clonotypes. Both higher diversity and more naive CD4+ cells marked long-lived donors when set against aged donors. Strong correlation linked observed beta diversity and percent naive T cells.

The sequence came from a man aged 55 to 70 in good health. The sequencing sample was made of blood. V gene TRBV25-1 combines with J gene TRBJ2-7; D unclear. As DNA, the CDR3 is TGTGCCAGCAGCAACAACCACGAGCAGTACTTC. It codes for CASSNNHEQYF.